One sample yielded the 11 T cell receptor beta chains listed below, sequenced in a study of cytomegalovirus exposure and HLA in healthy donors. 60 Vbeta and 13 Jbeta primers were used in PCR. The assay was immunoSEQ multiplex PCR, and TCRdb's table has in-frame clones only and misses some. The sample consists of about 300,000 clones, roughly 88% of them appearing once. Sequenced: PBMCs. Every receptor here comes from a man aged 35 to 55 in good health and CMV-seropositive.

The chain uses TRBV11-2 and TRBJ2-7, with 7 nucleotides matching TRBD1. V shed 5 bases, J shed 3 bases, and the junction held 10 bases outside the gene matches. CDR3 length: 15 amino acids. Germline V CDR1 and CDR2: SGHAT, FQNNGV. CDR3 DNA sequence: TGTGCCAGCAGCCGAAGCAGAGGGGGCGTCTACGAGCAGTACTTC. Its translation: CASSRSRGGVYEQYF.

For this clone: One junction end disagrees with the germline gene, perhaps due to a read error. The sample holds other DNA sequences that translate to the same CDR3. The V call is TRBV11-2, the J call TRBJ2-2, with 7 positions matching TRBD2. CDR1 SGHAT and CDR2 FQNNGV come from the germline V gene. The CDR3 covers 16 residues. The CDR3 DNA is TGTGCCAGTAGCTTAGTTGCGGGAGTGGACACCGGGGAGCTGTTTTTT. Translation: CASSLVAGVDTGELFF.

The V and J genes are TRBV15 and TRBJ1-4; weak D call: TRBD1 (6 bases). Per the germline V gene, CDR1 is LNHNV and CDR2 is YYDKDF (reference sequence). This CDR3 has 15 residues. The ends were cut back, 5 bases at V and 7 bases at J, with 17 bases in the middle. CDR3 DNA: TGTGCCACCAGCTCGCGAAGGGGGTTAAGTGAAAAACTGTTTTTT. Translating it yields CATSSRRGLSEKLFF.

The CDR3 loop is CASHNRRNEQFF. The CDR3 DNA is TGTGCCAGCCATAACAGGAGAAATGAGCAGTTCTTC. The chain has TRBV28 and TRBJ2-1; a weak D match, TRBD1 (5 bases). Looked up from germline, CDR1 is MDHEN and CDR2 is SYDVKM. This CDR3 contains 12 residues. V was pared by 8 bases and J by 7 bases, with 12 bases between.

V is TRBV5-5 and J is TRBJ1-5, with a possible D match to TRBD1 (5 bases). The CDR3 totals 19 residues. Germline CDR1 is SGHKS and CDR2 is YYEKEE (reference sequence). V shed 4 bases and J shed 0 bases, with 23 bases lying between them. In DNA, the CDR3 is TGTGCCAGCAGCCGCGTTGGCAGGACACCCTTGGATAGCAATCAGCCCCAGCATTTT. Translating it yields CASSRVGRTPLDSNQPQHF.

The V and J genes are TRBV7-2 and TRBJ1-2; TRBD1 matches at 8 bases. Germline CDR1 is SGHTA and CDR2 is FQGNSA. With V trimmed by 6 bases and J by 7 bases, 10 bases remained unmatched. This CDR3 has 14 residues. CDR3 protein: CASSGTGGLRGYTF. The CDR3 region has the DNA TGTGCCAGCAGTGGGACAGGAGGGCTTCGTGGCTACACCTTC.

The rearrangement links TRBV28 to TRBJ2-7; TRBD2 is a possible D gene (5 bases). Trimming took 3 bases from V and 6 from J, leaving 15 bases between them. Germline V gene sequence: CDR1 MDHEN, CDR2 SYDVKM. The CDR3 is 14 residues long. CDR3 in DNA: TGTGCCAGCAGTTTCCCTACTAGTCGCGGCGAGCAGTACTTC. Translated, it gives CASSFPTSRGEQYF.

The CDR3 loop is CASSSREVAHANTGELFF. The CDR3 coding sequence is TGTGCCAGCAGCTCCCGCGAAGTAGCGCACGCGAACACCGGGGAGCTGTTTTTT. V is TRBV7-9 and J is TRBJ2-2; possibly TRBD2 for D (5 bases). This CDR3 has 18 residues. V was cut by 4 bases and J by 0 bases, with 18 bases left in between. Germline V lookup: CDR1 SEHNR, CDR2 FQNEAQ (reference sequence).

This chain joins TRBV6-5 and TRBJ1-1; D remains ambiguous. The V gene lost 5 bases and the J gene lost 1 base, with 8 bases spanning the gap. The germline V gene encodes CDR1 MNHEY and CDR2 SVGAGI. CDR3 size: 13 residues. The CDR3 sequence: CASSPQENTEAFF. The CDR3 region has the DNA TGTGCCAGCAGTCCGCAGGAGAACACTGAAGCTTTCTTT.

This clone was detected a few times. The rearrangement uses TRBV4-1 and TRBJ2-7, with a possible D match to TRBD1 (5 bases). CDR1 and CDR2 (germline): MGHRA, YSYEKL. This CDR3 has 15 amino acids. Trimming stripped 1 base from V and 0 bases from J, with 10 bases between. CDR3 sequence reads: CASSQGPTDSYEQYF. The CDR3 DNA is TGCGCCAGCAGCCAAGGACCGACAGACTCCTACGAGCAGTACTTC.

This chain links TRBV27 with TRBJ2-7; TRBD2 matches 8 bases. Germline CDR1 MNHEY, CDR2 SMNVEV (reference sequence). CDR3 length: 14 residues. The J segment lost 0 bases and the V segment lost 7 bases, leaving 5 bases of the junction unmatched. CDR3: CASKDSGNSYEQYF. Written as DNA, the CDR3 is TGTGCCAGCAAGGATAGCGGGAACTCCTACGAGCAGTACTTC.